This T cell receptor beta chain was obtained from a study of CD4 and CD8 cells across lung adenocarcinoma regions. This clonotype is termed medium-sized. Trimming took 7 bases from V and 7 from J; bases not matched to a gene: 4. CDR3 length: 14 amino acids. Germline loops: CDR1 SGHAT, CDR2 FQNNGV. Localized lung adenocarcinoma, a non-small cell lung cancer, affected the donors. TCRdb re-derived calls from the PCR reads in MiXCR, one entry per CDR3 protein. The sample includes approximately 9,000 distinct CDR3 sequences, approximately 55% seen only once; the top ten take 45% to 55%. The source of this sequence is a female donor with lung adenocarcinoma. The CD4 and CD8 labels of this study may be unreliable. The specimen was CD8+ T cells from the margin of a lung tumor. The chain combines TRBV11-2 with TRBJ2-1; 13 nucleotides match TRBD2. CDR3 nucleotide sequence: TGTGCCAGCACCTGGACTAGCGGGAGTAATGAGCAGTTCTTC. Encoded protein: CASTWTSGSNEQFF.